The entry below describes one TCR beta chain. This table comes from immunoSEQ multiplex PCR, and its TCRdb copy is limited to in-frame clones, with some not included. The sample has about 200,000 clones, 89% seen once. The sample belongs to a study of blood T cell repertoires in COVID-19. CDR1 is MDHEN and CDR2 is SYDVKM in the germline V gene. V was clipped by 9 bases and J by 1 base, with 12 bases between them. This CDR3 spans 13 amino acids. The sample comprised peripheral blood. The TCR sequence derives from a man aged 55 to 69 who had recovered from COVID-19. The V and J genes are TRBV28 and TRBJ1-1, with D tentatively TRBD1 (5 bases). Written as DNA, the CDR3 is TGTGCCAGTAGAAGACAGCAGAACACTGAAGCTTTCTTT. Its protein is CASRRQQNTEAFF. Full variable domain (missing parts from reference TRBV28 and TRBJ1-1): DVKVTQSSRYLVKRTGEKVFLECVQDMDHENMFWYRQDPGLGLRLIYFSYDVKMKEKGDIPEGYSVSREKKERFSLILESASTNQTSMYLCASRRQQNTEAFFGQGTRLTVV.